This TCR beta chain was identified in a study of vaccination effects on CD4 cells after COVID-19. Antigen-specific CD4+ T cells were expanded (with viral peptide pools) by the ViraFEST assay ahead of sequencing. At the end of around eleven days of culture, CD4+ T cells were isolated. Among the vaccine recipients, none had a prior SARS-CoV-2 infection, and nucleocapsid antibodies were negative. V was cut by 2 bases and J by 1 base, with 11 bases left in between. This CDR3 region has 15 residues. The V gene's germline CDR1 is SGHVS and CDR2 FQNEAQ. There are a few counts of this clone. The antigen remains unidentified. The data were produced by immunoSEQ multiplex PCR, yet TCRdb's version contains in-frame clones alone and is incomplete. Among about 41,000 clones listed, under 75% were seen once.

The chain employs TRBV7-8 and TRBJ1-1; no firm D call. The receptor was derived from a human donor who received a COVID-19 vaccine. Sample: CD4+ T cells from PBMCs cultured with HCoV-OC43 spike peptides, taken before COVID-19 vaccination. Sample subset: HCoV-OC43 spike overlapping peptide pool stimulation. For the CDR3, the DNA is TGTGCCAGCAGCTTAATGGTCGCAAAGAACACTGAAGCTTTCTTT. Protein: CASSLMVAKNTEAFF.